This T cell receptor beta chain originates from a study of control samples from healthy donors and cancer patients. The data were produced by immunoSEQ multiplex PCR, yet TCRdb's version contains in-frame clones alone and is incomplete. Among over 150,000 clones listed, 80% to 95% were seen once. This clone was counted a few times. The CDR3 length is 14 residues. Germline V gene data show CDR1 as SNHLY and CDR2 as FYNNEI. V shed 8 bases, J shed 6 bases, and the junction held 7 bases outside the gene matches. This chain connects TRBV2 to TRBJ2-4, with 10 bases fitting TRBD2. The specimen sequenced was blood. This sequence was found in a woman aged 40 to 50 in good health. CDR3 loop: CASLERGGGNIQYF. The CDR3 nucleotides read TGTGCCAGCCTTGAGCGGGGGGGAGGAAACATTCAGTACTTC.